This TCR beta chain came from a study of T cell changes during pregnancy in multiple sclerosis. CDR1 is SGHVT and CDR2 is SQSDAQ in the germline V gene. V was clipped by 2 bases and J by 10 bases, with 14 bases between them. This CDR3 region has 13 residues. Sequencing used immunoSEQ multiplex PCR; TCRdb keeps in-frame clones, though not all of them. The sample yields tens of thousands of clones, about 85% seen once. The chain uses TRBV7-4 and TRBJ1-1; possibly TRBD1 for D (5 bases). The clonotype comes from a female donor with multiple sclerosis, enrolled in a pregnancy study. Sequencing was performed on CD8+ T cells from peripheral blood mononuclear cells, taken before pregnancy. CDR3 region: CASSLTGSSVAFF. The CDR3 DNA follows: TGTGCCAGCAGCTTAACAGGATCTTCTGTAGCTTTCTTT.